The 16 T cell receptor beta chains below were found in one sample sequenced in a study of blood T cells in healthy people across ages. With a J-beta primer mix and a sample-barcoded 5' primer, a second PCR ran about 7 to 11 cycles. One entry per CDR3 protein, called by TCRdb with MiXCR from the 5' RACE reads. The sample records some 710,000 distinct CDR3 sequences, 22% being singletons. Material: blood. The source of these receptors is a man in his 70s in good health.

The rearrangement uses TRBV7-9 and TRBJ2-1, with TRBD1 identical over 9 bases. This CDR3 has 13 residues. Germline values: CDR1 SEHNR, CDR2 FQNEAQ (reference sequence). J gave up 14 bases and V 0 bases, and 5 bases lay outside the gene matches. CDR3 amino acids: CASSLADRGVEFF. CDR3 DNA sequence: TGTGCCAGCAGCTTAGCGGACAGGGGAGTTGAGTTCTTC.

This clonotype was counted only a few times. This chain joins TRBV19 and TRBJ2-5; D is uncertain. The J call may be wrong; the DNA end is better matched by TRBJ2-1. The length of the CDR3 is 11 residues. Germline V gene lookup returns CDR1 LNHDA and CDR2 SQIVND (reference sequence). CDR3 in DNA: TGTGCCAGTAGTGATCCAGGTGAGCAGTTCTTC. It is translated as CASSDPGEQFF.

This clonotype has more than one count but fewer than ten. The chain links TRBV19 to TRBJ2-7; D remains unclear. The end of the DNA is better explained by TRBJ2-5, so the J call may be wrong. The CDR3 length is 15 residues. Germline V gene sequence: CDR1 LNHDA, CDR2 SQIVND (reference sequence). Here the CDR3 reads CASSIVKDGRETQYF. The CDR3 DNA is TGTGCCAGTAGTATAGTAAAGGACGGTCGCGAGACCCAGTACTTC.

The chain joins TRBV6-1 to TRBJ2-5; unclear D gene. The CDR3 sequence is 14 residues long. The germline V gene encodes CDR1 MNHNS and CDR2 SASEGT. Trimming removed 4 bases at V and 4 bases at J, with 13 bases between. CDR3 bases: TGTGCCAGCAGTGTTCAGCGCTCGGGAGAGACCCAGTACTTC. It specifies CASSVQRSGETQYF.

The chain is built from TRBV28 and TRBJ1-5; D is perhaps TRBD1 (6 bases). V was trimmed by 6 bases and J by 7 bases, leaving 13 bases between them. The germline CDR1 and CDR2 sequences are MDHEN and SYDVKM. This CDR3 spans 13 amino acids. CDR3 coding DNA: TGTGCCAGCAGAATAGGGGGTGGGCAGCCCCAGCATTTT. Protein: CASRIGGGQPQHF.

The table lists this clonotype with a few counts. The chain joins TRBV7-2 to TRBJ1-1; 7 nucleotides agree with TRBD1. Trimming at V came to 5 bases and at J to 0 bases, leaving 3 bases not matched to a gene. The CDR3 covers 14 residues. The germline gives CDR1 SGHTA, CDR2 FQGNSA. As DNA, the CDR3 is TGTGCCAGCAGCCAACAGGGGTTGAACACTGAAGCTTTCTTT. Translated: CASSQQGLNTEAFF.

This clonotype was counted a few times. The chain recombines TRBV6-5 with TRBJ1-2; D perhaps matches TRBD1 (6 bases). Germline values: CDR1 MNHEY, CDR2 SVGAGI. This CDR3 is 13 amino acids long. V gave up 2 bases and J gave up 6 bases, with 10 bases separating them. The CDR3 spells CASSYTGTNGYTF. The CDR3 DNA reads TGTGCCAGCAGTTACACCGGGACAAATGGCTACACCTTC.

The rearrangement joins TRBV7-6 to TRBJ2-3, with 11 bases identical to TRBD2. Germline CDR1 SGHVS, CDR2 FNYEAQ. J gave up 4 bases and V 3 bases, and 6 bases lay outside the gene matches. This CDR3 spans 16 amino acids. The CDR3 region has the DNA TGTGCCAGCAGCTTCACACTAGCGGGAGCGGCAGATACGCAGTATTTT. Protein: CASSFTLAGAADTQYF.

The DNA for the CDR3 is TGCAGTGCAGAGACAGGGGGCGTTTACCAAGAGACCCAGTACTTC. The encoded protein is CSAETGGVYQETQYF. This sequence joins TRBV20-1 and TRBJ2-5; 10 bases line up with TRBD1. The CDR3 has 15 amino acids. Per germline, CDR1 DFQATT and CDR2 SNEGSKA (reference sequence). Trimming at V came to 6 bases and at J to 0 bases, leaving 7 bases not matched to a gene.

This clonotype was seen a few times. The V gene is TRBV7-2, the J gene TRBJ2-3; possible D gene TRBD2, 5 bases. The CDR3 runs to 17 residues. Germline CDR1 SGHTA, CDR2 FQGNSA. V was clipped by 2 bases and J by 1 base, with 16 bases between them. CDR3 nucleotides: TGTGCCAGCAGCTTATTCGATGGCGGGCAGGGCACAGATACGCAGTATTTT. Protein: CASSLFDGGQGTDTQYF.

The CDR3: CASRTSGGAYNEQFF. Here the CDR3 DNA reads TGTGCCAGCAGGACGAGCGGGGGGGCCTACAATGAGCAGTTCTTC. The chain couples TRBV6-5 to TRBJ2-1; 10 bases line up with TRBD2. Trimming removed 6 bases from V and 2 bases from J; junction bases left unmatched: 4. Germline CDR1 is MNHEY and CDR2 is SVGAGI. CDR3 length: 15 residues.

The CDR3 loop is CASSHRGLREKLFF. The CDR3, as DNA: TGTGCCAGCAGCCACAGGGGGCTTCGTGAAAAACTGTTTTTT. V gene TRBV7-6 combines with J gene TRBJ1-4; 9 bases are shared with TRBD1. The germline V gene encodes CDR1 SGHVS and CDR2 FNYEAQ. The CDR3 has 14 amino acids. V lost 5 bases and J lost 7; bases outside the gene matches: 5.

The chain has TRBV9 and TRBJ2-1, with 10 bases fitting TRBD2. CDR1 is SGDLS, CDR2 YYNGEE, per germline. The trim removed 5 bases at V and 5 bases at J, leaving 7 bases unmatched. The CDR3 runs to 15 residues. The CDR3 loop is CASSLRAGGDNEQFF. The CDR3 nucleotides are TGTGCCAGCAGTCTCAGAGCGGGAGGGGACAATGAGCAGTTCTTC.

This clonotype is a singleton in its sample. The V gene is TRBV5-1, the J gene TRBJ2-5; a weak D match, TRBD1 (6 bases). This CDR3 region has 12 residues. Trimming stripped 6 bases from V and 5 bases from J, with 11 bases between. Per germline, CDR1 SGHRS and CDR2 YFSETQ. CDR3 DNA sequence: TGCGCCAGCACGGGACAATTTGAGACCCAGTACTTC. It encodes CASTGQFETQYF.

This clonotype was observed a handful of times. The chain has TRBV20-1 and TRBJ2-3; the D gene could be TRBD1 or TRBD2 (5 bases each). The CDR3 is made up of 16 amino acids. In germline, CDR1 is DFQATT, CDR2 SNEGSKA (reference sequence). Trimming shortened V by 6 bases and J by 6 bases, and 25 bases separated the two germline ends. The CDR3 region is CSAGIRRGYDRDTQYF. The CDR3 bases are TGCAGTGCGGGAATTCGACGGGGCTATGACCGGGATACGCAGTATTTT.

This clonotype was recorded a few times. The chain has TRBV18 and TRBJ1-1; D not certain. V lost 2 bases to trimming and J lost 0 bases, with 7 bases between them. The CDR3 is 14 amino acids. Germline V gene sequence: CDR1 KGHSH, CDR2 LQKENI. Written as DNA, the CDR3 is TGTGCCAGCTCACCAGTCAACTTGAACACTGAAGCTTTCTTT. Translated: CASSPVNLNTEAFF.